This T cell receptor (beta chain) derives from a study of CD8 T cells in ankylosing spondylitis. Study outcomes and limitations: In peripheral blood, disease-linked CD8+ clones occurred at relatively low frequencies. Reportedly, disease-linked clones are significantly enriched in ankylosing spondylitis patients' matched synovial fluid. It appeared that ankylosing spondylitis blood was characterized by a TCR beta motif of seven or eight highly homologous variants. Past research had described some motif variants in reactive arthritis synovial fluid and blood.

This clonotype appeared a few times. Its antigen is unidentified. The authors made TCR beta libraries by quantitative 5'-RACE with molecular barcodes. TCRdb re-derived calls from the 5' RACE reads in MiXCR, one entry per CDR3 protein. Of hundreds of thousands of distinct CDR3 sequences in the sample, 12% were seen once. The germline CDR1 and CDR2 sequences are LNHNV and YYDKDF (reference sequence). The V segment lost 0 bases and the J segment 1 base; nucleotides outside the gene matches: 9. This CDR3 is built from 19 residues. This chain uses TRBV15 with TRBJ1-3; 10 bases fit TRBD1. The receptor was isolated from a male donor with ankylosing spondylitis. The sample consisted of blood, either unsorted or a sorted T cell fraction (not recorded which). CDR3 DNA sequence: TGTGCCACCAGCAGAGATTACCCGGGACAGGGGACGTCTGGAAACACCATATATTTT. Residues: CATSRDYPGQGTSGNTIYF.